The 6 T cell receptor beta chains below all came from one sample that was sequenced in a study of blood T cell dynamics during melanoma immunotherapy. Specified time point: pre-treatment baseline. Measured with immunoSEQ multiplex PCR; TCRdb has only the in-frame clones, and not every one. The sample has some 11,000 clones, approximately 87% seen once. The material sequenced was blood, taken from a patient treated with checkpoint blockade. These receptor sequences come from a human donor with melanoma.

V gene TRBV19 combines with J gene TRBJ2-2, with no clear D. With 5 bases removed from V and 2 bases from J, the gap between germline ends came to 9 bases. The germline V gene encodes CDR1 LNHDA and CDR2 SQIVND (reference sequence). The CDR3 covers 14 residues. Here the CDR3 reads CASSHQANTGELFF. CDR3 DNA: TGTGCCAGTAGTCATCAGGCCAACACCGGGGAGCTGTTTTTT.

The V and J genes are TRBV7-2 and TRBJ1-4; D possibly corresponds to TRBD1 (5 bases). This CDR3 has 15 residues. Per the germline V gene, CDR1 is SGHTA and CDR2 is FQGNSA. The germline V and J ends were trimmed by 5 bases and 5 bases, with 15 bases remaining between them. The CDR3 protein is CASSPAGRENEKLFF. The CDR3 nucleotides read TGTGCCAGCAGCCCCGCTGGCAGGGAGAATGAAAAACTGTTTTTT.

The V and J genes are TRBV10-2 and TRBJ1-1; D unresolved. This CDR3 spans 16 amino acids. From germline, CDR1 is WSHSY and CDR2 SAAADI. The V end was cut by 5 bases, the J end by 4 bases, with 20 bases between. The CDR3 reads CASSYQGLRSVTEAFF. Written as DNA, the CDR3 is TGCGCCAGCAGTTACCAAGGGTTGCGGAGTGTCACTGAAGCTTTCTTT.

This chain links TRBV19 with TRBJ2-7, with D perhaps matching TRBD2 (6 bases). CDR3 size: 14 residues. Trimming removed 5 bases at V and 2 bases at J, with 13 bases between. Germline CDR1 LNHDA, CDR2 SQIVND (reference sequence). The CDR3 loop is CASSRGWGTYEQYF. For the CDR3, the DNA is TGTGCCAGTAGTCGGGGGTGGGGAACCTACGAGCAGTACTTC.

This clone was observed a few times. V and J are TRBV19 and TRBJ2-6; D call uncertain. Germline values: CDR1 LNHDA, CDR2 SQIVND (reference sequence). Trimming pared 7 bases from V and 4 bases from J, leaving 8 bases between. CDR3 size: 13 residues. The CDR3: CASTVSGANVLTF. CDR3 in DNA: TGTGCCAGTACAGTCTCAGGGGCCAACGTCCTGACTTTC.

J is TRBJ2-5 and V is TRBV29-1; the match to TRBD2 covers 11 bases. The J call could be wrong; TRBJ2-7 is a better fit for the DNA end. The CDR3 has 13 residues. The V gene's germline CDR1 is SQVTM and CDR2 ANQGSEA. The CDR3 region is CSVGTSGSYEQYF. The CDR3 DNA follows: TGCAGCGTCGGGACTAGCGGTTCCTACGAGCAGTACTTC.